This TCR beta chain appears in the sequencing data of a study of shared T cell receptors in the human thymus. Data came from immunoSEQ multiplex PCR; TCRdb stores just in-frame clones and leaves some out. The sample contains some 660,000 clones, about 89% of which appear only once. The CDR3 sequence is 14 residues long. The V gene's germline CDR1 is SGHAT and CDR2 FQNNGV. V lost 5 bases to trimming and J lost 3 bases, with 14 bases between them. Separately, the same data were catalogued under a study of human thymus T cells. That work adds: Thymus was obtained from resections taken during corrective heart surgery. It looked as if thymic and blood repertoires used V and J genes in a biased way. Thymic TCR repertoires of unrelated people reportedly overlapped highly.

Sample: thymocytes. The sequence was obtained from a boy in the first two years of life with a congenital heart defect. This sequence joins TRBV11-2 and TRBJ2-7; perhaps TRBD1 as D (6 bases). Written as DNA, the CDR3 is TGTGCCAGCAGCCTTCCTTCGGACAGCTACGAGCAGTACTTC. This translates into CASSLPSDSYEQYF.